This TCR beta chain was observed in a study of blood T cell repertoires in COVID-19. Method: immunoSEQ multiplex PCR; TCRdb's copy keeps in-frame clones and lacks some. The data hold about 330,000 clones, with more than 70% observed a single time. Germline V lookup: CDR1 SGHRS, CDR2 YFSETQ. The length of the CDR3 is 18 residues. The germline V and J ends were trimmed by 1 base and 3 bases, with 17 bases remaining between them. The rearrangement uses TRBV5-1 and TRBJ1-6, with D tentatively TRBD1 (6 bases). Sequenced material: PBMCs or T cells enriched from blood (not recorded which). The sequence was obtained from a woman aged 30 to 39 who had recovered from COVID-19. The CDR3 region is CASSLQGPLFDYNSPLHF. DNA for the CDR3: TGCGCCAGCAGCTTGCAGGGGCCACTTTTTGACTATAATTCACCCCTCCACTTT.